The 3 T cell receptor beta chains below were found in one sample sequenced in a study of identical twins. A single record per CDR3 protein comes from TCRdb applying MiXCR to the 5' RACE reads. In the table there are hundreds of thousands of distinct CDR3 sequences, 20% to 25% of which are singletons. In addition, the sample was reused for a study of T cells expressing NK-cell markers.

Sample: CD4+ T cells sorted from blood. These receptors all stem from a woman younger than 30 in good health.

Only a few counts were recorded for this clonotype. CDR3 nucleotides: TGTGCCAGCAGTCCCCTGGGGGCGGGGACCTACGAGCAGTACTTC. Translating gives CASSPLGAGTYEQYF. The chain couples TRBV27 to TRBJ2-7; D possibly uses TRBD1 or TRBD2 (6 bases each). CDR1 is MNHEY and CDR2 is SMNVEV in the germline V gene (reference sequence). V gave up 5 bases and J gave up 2 bases, with 16 bases separating them. The CDR3 is made up of 15 amino acids.

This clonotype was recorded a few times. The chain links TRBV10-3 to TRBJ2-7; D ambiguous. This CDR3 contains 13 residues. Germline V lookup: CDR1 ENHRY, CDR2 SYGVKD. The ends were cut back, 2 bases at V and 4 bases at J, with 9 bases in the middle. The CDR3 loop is CAISEEQTYEQYF. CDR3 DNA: TGTGCCATCAGTGAGGAGCAGACTTACGAGCAGTACTTC.

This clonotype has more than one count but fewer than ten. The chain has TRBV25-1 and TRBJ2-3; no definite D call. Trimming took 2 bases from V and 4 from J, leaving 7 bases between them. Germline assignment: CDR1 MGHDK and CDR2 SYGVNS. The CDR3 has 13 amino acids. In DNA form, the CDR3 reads TGTGCCAGCAGTGAACTCTCTCCAGATACGCAGTATTTT. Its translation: CASSELSPDTQYF.